This T cell receptor beta chain was sequenced during a study of siplizumab effects on memory and regulatory T cells. The data were produced by immunoSEQ multiplex PCR, yet TCRdb's version contains in-frame clones alone and is incomplete. The sample has some 100,000 clones, about 93% seen once. V lost 0 bases and J lost 4, with 9 bases in between. Germline V gives CDR1 MNHEY, CDR2 SVGAGI. The CDR3 contains 14 residues. Study-level findings and limits: With siplizumab, mappable alloreactive CD4+ clones averaged about 70% Treg-derived, versus more than 25% in controls. Siplizumab produced a significant drop in alloreactive sequences attributable to unstimulated CD4+ memory cells. Memory T cells appeared less diverse than naive cells, which seemed to contribute substantially to alloresponse.

In regard to this clone: Its antigen is undetermined.

Sequencing used non-Treg CD4+ T cells sorted from blood. The sequence was collected from a human donor in good health. The genes are TRBV6-5 and TRBJ1-1; D unclear. In DNA form, the CDR3 reads TGTGCCAGCAGTTACTCTGGACCCGTCACTGAAGCTTTCTTT. It encodes CASSYSGPVTEAFF.